This TCR beta chain is from a study of T cell repertoires in cytomegalovirus infection (dated by TCRdb to about 2019). Turning to the overall study: Alongside well-studied HLA-B-restricted epitopes, the peptide stimulations were aimed at recently identified HLA-C-restricted CMV epitopes, whose presentation resists viral immunomodulation. Donor HLA type was relevant to the analysis, as public TCR beta signatures indicated carriage of CMV infection together with the matching HLA type. Overall study outcomes, separate from this receptor: In the ex vivo response, HLA-C-restricted CMV-specific TCR beta clonotypes were dominant, and in two of eight donors the single most frequent clonotype came from this HLA-C-restricted group. Cumulative frequency of public TCR beta family members discriminated carriers of CMV infection plus the relevant HLA type in this cohort and an independent roughly 350-donor cohort.

Reading the label with the study, this specimen's treatment or condition is: in vitro stimulation with specific CMV peptide epitopes to enrich CMV-specific T cells. V is shortened by 7 bases, J by 3 bases, and the region joining them spans 22 bases. The germline V gene (reference sequence) specifies MNHEY as CDR1 and SMNVEV as CDR2. The CDR3 numbers 17 residues from cysteine through phenylalanine. Solely the CDR3 DNA is kept, with 51 bases framed from the first base. Concerning this clonotype: What this receptor recognizes is not known. Within one base of it there is no much larger clone, and no base qualities were kept.

TCRdb shows the sequencer as Illumina HiSeq 1500. In-frame beta chains were kept once TCRdb had trimmed the public reads at Q25 with fastp and called clones with MiXCR. Every entry covers one CDR3 protein and lists the most common genes and DNA from its rows. This sample holds approximately 390,000 distinct CDR3 sequences; about 32% were observed only once. The ten largest clonotypes hold less than 15% of the sample. The sample was cultured PBMCs, taken from culture after CMV antigen stimulation. This receptor was obtained from a human donor in good health (CMV status not recorded). Some clones in this sample may be carry-over from other donors' samples. The V and J genes are TRBV27 and TRBJ2-1; the D gene assignment is perhaps TRBD1 or TRBD2, with each matching 5 bases. This receptor has the CDR3 CASTLRGWRADYNEQFF. The sequenced DNA is TGTGCCAGCACCCTAAGGGGCTGGCGGGCGGACTACAATGAGCAGTTCTTC.